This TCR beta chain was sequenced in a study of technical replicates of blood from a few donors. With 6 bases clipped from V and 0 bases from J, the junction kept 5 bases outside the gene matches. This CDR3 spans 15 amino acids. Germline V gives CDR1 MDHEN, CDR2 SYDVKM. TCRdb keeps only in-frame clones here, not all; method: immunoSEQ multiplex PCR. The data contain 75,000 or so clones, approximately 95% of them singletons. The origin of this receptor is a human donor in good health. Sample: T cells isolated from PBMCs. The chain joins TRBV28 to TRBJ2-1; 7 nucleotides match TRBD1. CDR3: CASRQGTSSYNEQFF. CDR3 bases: TGTGCCAGCAGACAGGGGACGAGCTCCTACAATGAGCAGTTCTTC.